Sequencing of this T cell receptor (beta chain) was carried out in a study of T cell changes during pregnancy in multiple sclerosis. Using immunoSEQ multiplex PCR, the repertoire was profiled, and TCRdb retains in-frame clones only, with some absent. Seen here are over 85,000 clones, roughly 91% observed once, and the top ten hold approximately 1.7%. Trimming pared 6 bases from V and 4 bases from J, leaving 12 bases between. Germline-derived CDR1 and CDR2 are SNHLY and FYNNEI. The CDR3 runs 13 residues. The sequenced sample was peripheral blood, obtained after pregnancy. The source of this sequence is a female donor in good health, enrolled as a control in a pregnancy study. The chain combines TRBV2 with TRBJ1-2; D unclear. CDR3 DNA: TGTGCCAGCAGGGACTCGGGATCCTATGGCTACACCTTC. This encodes CASRDSGSYGYTF.